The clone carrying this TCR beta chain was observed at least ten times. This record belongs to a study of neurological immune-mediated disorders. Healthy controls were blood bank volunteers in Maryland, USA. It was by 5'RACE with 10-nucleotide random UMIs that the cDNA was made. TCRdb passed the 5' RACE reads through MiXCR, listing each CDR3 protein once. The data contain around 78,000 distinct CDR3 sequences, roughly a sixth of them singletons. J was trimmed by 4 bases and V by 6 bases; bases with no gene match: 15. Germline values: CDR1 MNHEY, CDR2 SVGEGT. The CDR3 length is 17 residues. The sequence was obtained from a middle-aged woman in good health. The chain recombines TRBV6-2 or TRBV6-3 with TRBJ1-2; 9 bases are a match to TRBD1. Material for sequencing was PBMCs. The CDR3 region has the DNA TGTGCCAGCAGCCATACCCTCAAGGACAGGGGCCTCTATGGCTACACCTTC. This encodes CASSHTLKDRGLYGYTF.